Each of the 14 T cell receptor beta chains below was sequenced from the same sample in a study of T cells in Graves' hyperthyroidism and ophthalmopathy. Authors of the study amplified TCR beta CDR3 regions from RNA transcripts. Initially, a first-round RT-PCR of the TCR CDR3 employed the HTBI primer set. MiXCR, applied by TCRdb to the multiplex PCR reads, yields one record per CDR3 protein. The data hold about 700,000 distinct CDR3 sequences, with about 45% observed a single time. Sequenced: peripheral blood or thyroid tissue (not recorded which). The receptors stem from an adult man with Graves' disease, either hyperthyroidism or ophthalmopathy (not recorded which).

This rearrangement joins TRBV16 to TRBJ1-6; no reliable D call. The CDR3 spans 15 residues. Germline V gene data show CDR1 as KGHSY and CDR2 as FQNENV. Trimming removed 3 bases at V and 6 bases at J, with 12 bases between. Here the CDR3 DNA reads TGTGCCAGCAGCCATCGGGAGTCTTTTAATTCACCCCTCCACTTT. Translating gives CASSHRESFNSPLHF.

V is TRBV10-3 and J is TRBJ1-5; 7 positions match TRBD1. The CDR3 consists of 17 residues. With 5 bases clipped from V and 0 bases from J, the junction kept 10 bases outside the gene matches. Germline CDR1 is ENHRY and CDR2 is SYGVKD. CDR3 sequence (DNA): TGTGCCATCAGTTACTCGGGACAGTATTATAGCAATCAGCCCCAGCATTTT. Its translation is CAISYSGQYYSNQPQHF.

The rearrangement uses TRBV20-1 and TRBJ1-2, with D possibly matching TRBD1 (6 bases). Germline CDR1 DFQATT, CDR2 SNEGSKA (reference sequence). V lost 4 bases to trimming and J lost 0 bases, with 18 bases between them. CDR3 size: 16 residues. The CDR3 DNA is TGCAGTGCTAAATTGGGTCACAGGGATTCTAACTATGGCTACACCTTC. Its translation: CSAKLGHRDSNYGYTF.

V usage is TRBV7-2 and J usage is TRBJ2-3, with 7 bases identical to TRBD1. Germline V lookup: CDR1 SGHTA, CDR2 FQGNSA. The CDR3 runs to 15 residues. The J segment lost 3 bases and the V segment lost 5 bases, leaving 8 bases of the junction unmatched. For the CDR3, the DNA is TGTGCCAGCAGCCAAGGACAGGTCCTTACAGATACGCAGTATTTT. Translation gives CASSQGQVLTDTQYF.

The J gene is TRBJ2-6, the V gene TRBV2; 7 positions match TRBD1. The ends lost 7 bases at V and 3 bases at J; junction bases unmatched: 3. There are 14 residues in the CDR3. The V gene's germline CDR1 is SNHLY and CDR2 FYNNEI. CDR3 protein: CASNTGDGANVLTF. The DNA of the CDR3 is TGTGCCAGCAATACAGGGGATGGGGCCAACGTCCTGACTTTC.

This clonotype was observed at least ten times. The CDR3 nucleotides are TGTGCCAGCACCAGCGGACAGGGCGACTATGGCTACACCTTC. It codes for CASTSGQGDYGYTF. The chain uses TRBV12-3 or TRBV12-4 and TRBJ1-2; 8 bases match TRBD1. Losses at the gene ends were 7 bases for V and 3 bases for J; bases not matched to a gene: 7. The CDR3 is made up of 14 amino acids.

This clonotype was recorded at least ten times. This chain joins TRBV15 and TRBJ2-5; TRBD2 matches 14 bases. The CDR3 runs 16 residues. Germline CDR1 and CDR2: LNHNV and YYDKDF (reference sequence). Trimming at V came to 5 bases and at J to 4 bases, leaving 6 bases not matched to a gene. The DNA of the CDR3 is TGTGCCACCAGCGGGGGACTAGCGGGAGTGGGAGAGACCCAGTACTTC. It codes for CATSGGLAGVGETQYF.

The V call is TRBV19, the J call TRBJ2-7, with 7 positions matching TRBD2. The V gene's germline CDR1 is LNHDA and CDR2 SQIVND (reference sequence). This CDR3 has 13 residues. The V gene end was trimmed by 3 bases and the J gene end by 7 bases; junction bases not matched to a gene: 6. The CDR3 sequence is CASSISGTREQYF. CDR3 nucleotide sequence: TGTGCCAGTAGTATCAGCGGGACCCGGGAGCAGTACTTC.

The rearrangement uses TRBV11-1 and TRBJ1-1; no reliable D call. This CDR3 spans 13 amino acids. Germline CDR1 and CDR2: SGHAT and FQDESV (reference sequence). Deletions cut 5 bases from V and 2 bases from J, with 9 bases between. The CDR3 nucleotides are TGTGCCAGCAGCCGAATGACAAACACTGAAGCTTTCTTT. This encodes CASSRMTNTEAFF.

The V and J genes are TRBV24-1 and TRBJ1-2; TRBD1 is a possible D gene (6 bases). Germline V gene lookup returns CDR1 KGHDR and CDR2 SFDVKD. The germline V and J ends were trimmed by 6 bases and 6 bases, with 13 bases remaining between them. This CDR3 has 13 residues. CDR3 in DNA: TGTGCCACCAGTAGGGGCAGGGGTGATGGCTACACCTTC. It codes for CATSRGRGDGYTF.

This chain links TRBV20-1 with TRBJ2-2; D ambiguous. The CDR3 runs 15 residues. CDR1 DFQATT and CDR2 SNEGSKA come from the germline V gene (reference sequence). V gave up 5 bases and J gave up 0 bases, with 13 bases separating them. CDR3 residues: CSASTDITNTGELFF. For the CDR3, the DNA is TGCAGTGCTTCGACGGATATTACGAACACCGGGGAGCTGTTTTTT.

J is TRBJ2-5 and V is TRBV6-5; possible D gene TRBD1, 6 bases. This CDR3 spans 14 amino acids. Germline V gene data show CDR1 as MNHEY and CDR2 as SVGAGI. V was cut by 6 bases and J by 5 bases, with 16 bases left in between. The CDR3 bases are TGTGCCAGCAGGAACAGGGTCGGGTCGGAGACCCAGTACTTC. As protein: CASRNRVGSETQYF.

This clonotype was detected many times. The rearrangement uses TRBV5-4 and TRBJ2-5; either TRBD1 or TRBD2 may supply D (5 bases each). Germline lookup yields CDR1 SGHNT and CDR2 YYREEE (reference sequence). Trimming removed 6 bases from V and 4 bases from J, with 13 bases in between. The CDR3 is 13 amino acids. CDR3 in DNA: TGTGCCAGCACCTCCCGAGGGACAGAGACCCAGTACTTC. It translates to CASTSRGTETQYF.

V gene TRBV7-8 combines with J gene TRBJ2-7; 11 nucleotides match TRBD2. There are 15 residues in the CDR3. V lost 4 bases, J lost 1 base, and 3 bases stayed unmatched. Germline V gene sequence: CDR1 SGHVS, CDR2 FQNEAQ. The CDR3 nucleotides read TGTGCCAGCAGCTGGGGACTAGCGGCTTCCTACGAGCAGTACTTC. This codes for CASSWGLAASYEQYF.